The sequence of this TCR beta chain was determined in a study of blood T cells in healthy people across ages. General observations from the study: Diversity of TCR beta per million T cells declined in a roughly linear way with age. Strong correlation linked observed beta diversity and percent naive T cells.

Of note for this clonotype: Its specificity is not known.

Each donor had 8.5 to 10 milliliters of peripheral blood drawn. A J-beta primer mix and a sample-barcoded 5' primer were used in a second PCR of about 7 to 12 cycles. Every cDNA molecule carried a tag from a template-switch adaptor bearing 12 random nucleotides. TCRdb independently ran MiXCR on the 5' RACE reads; one entry per CDR3 protein. The sample includes about 1.6 million distinct CDR3 sequences, almost 35% of them seen just once. With 2 bases clipped from V and 6 bases from J, the junction kept 5 bases outside the gene matches. Germline lookup yields CDR1 DFQATT and CDR2 SNEGSKA (reference sequence). The CDR3 loop spans 14 amino acids.

This sequence joins TRBV20-1 and TRBJ2-5; 11 bases fit TRBD1. This TCR was recovered from a woman in her twenties or thirties in good health. The material sequenced was blood. This CDR3 reads CSARIGQGAKTQYF. Here the CDR3 DNA reads TGCAGTGCTAGAATCGGACAGGGGGCGAAGACCCAGTACTTC.